This TCR beta chain was identified in a study of blood T cell repertoires in COVID-19. Study details: The United States, Italy and Spain provided the acute and convalescent COVID-19 samples.

The V gene's germline CDR1 is MNHNS and CDR2 SASEGT. Losses at the gene ends were 0 bases for V and 7 bases for J; bases not matched to a gene: 2. The CDR3 totals 14 residues. In the source study's methods: Counts of nucleated cells, estimated from reference gene primer amplification, were obtained. Repertoires were generated with immunoSEQ multiplex PCR, while TCRdb's copy carries only in-frame clones and drops some. The V and J calls and clone size are taken from that table; D and trimming were inferred from the DNA. Of about 42,000 clones detected, 85% to 90% appear once; the ten largest clones hold around 2.9%.

This receptor was identified in a man aged 50-60 years with active COVID-19. Sequencing input: peripheral blood. V and J are TRBV6-1 and TRBJ1-5; 8 positions match TRBD1. The CDR3 nucleotides read TGTGCCAGCAGTGAAGCGGACAGGGTACAGCCCCAGCATTTT. It yields the protein CASSEADRVQPQHF.